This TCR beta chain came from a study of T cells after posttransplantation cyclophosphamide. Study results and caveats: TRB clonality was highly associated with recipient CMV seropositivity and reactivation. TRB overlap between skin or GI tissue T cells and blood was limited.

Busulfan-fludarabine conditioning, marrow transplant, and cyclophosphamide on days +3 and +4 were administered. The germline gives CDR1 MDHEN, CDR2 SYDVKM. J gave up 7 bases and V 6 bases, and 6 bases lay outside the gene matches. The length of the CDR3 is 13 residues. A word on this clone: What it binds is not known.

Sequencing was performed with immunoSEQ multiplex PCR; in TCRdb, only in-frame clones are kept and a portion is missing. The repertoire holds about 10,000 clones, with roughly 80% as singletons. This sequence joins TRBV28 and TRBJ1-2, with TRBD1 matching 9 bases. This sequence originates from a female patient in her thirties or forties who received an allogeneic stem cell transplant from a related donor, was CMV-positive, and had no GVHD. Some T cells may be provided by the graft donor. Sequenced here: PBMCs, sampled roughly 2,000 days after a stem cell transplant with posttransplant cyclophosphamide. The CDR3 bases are TGTGCCAGCAGGGAACAGGGGGCGGGTGGCTACACCTTC. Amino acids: CASREQGAGGYTF.